Here is one T cell receptor beta chain with its context. The antigen remains unidentified. The record originates from a study of T cell responses to AZD1222 COVID-19 vaccine. Germline V lookup: CDR1 SQVTM, CDR2 ANQGSEA. The CDR3 length is 12 residues. V was cut by 5 bases and J by 1 base, with 8 bases left in between. Study results and limitations: Close to half of all spike-specific TCRs reportedly target regions of the variants that are unmutated. At study baseline, merely over 5 AZD1222 recipients were seropositive. Donors, mostly white British, included more females; clonal diversity was possibly underestimated.

The assay was immunoSEQ multiplex PCR, and TCRdb's table has in-frame clones only and misses some. The table lists fewer than 100,000 clones, around nine tenths of them singletons, with about 19% in the top ten. The sequence derives from an adult in good health. This specimen consisted of peripheral blood, obtained on day 0 of AZD1222 vaccination. The chain recombines TRBV29-1 with TRBJ1-1; D is perhaps TRBD1 (5 bases). The DNA of the CDR3 is TGCAGCGTTAGGGGCCAGAACACTGAAGCTTTCTTT. Its protein product is CSVRGQNTEAFF.